These T cell receptor beta chains were read from a single sample in a study of Japanese encephalitis immunity and Zika vaccine responses. TCRdb reprocessed the 5' RACE reads with MiXCR, giving one entry per CDR3 protein. This sample has a few hundred distinct CDR3 sequences, with more than 3.5% found just once. The material sequenced was antigen-activated CD4+ T cells from blood, cultured, taken during a Zika inactivated vaccine study. All receptors come from an adult woman who received an inactivated Zika virus vaccine. CDR3s include the opening cysteine and the closing phenylalanine or tryptophan. D genes are given only for firm matches. Clone sizes are shown as how often the clone was seen (once, few, many) or a class if it is expanded.

clone_size: medium-sized; d_call: TRBD1; j_call: TRBJ2-7; v_call: TRBV20-1; cdr3_aa: CSALSDRVLEQYF; cdr3_nt: TGCAGTGCTTTAAGTGACAGGGTTCTCGAGCAGTACTTC
clone_size: large; d_call: .; j_call: TRBJ2-7; v_call: TRBV7-6; cdr3_aa: CASSLVQGEQYF; cdr3_nt: TGTGCCAGCAGCTTAGTCCAAGGCGAGCAGTACTTC
clone_size: medium-sized; d_call: .; j_call: TRBJ2-3; v_call: TRBV10-3; cdr3_aa: CAIMAVGSTDTQYF; cdr3_nt: TGTGCCATCATGGCGGTAGGAAGCACAGATACGCAGTATTTT
clone_size: medium-sized; d_call: TRBD1; j_call: TRBJ1-1; v_call: TRBV6-5; cdr3_aa: CASSVTGTAEAFF; cdr3_nt: TGTGCCAGCAGCGTCACCGGGACAGCTGAAGCTTTCTTT
clone_size: large; d_call: .; j_call: TRBJ1-1; v_call: TRBV6-2/TRBV6-3; cdr3_aa: CASSRTVMNTEAFF; cdr3_nt: TGTGCCAGCAGCCGGACAGTAATGAACACTGAAGCTTTCTTT
clone_size: few; d_call: TRBD1; j_call: TRBJ1-1; v_call: TRBV7-2; cdr3_aa: CASSADRVIPEAFF; cdr3_nt: TGTGCCAGCAGCGCAGACAGGGTGATACCTGAAGCTTTCTTT
clone_size: medium-sized; d_call: .; j_call: TRBJ1-5; v_call: TRBV20-1; cdr3_aa: CSARDPGGGNQPQHF; cdr3_nt: TGCAGTGCTAGAGATCCCGGGGGCGGTAATCAGCCCCAGCATTTT
clone_size: large; d_call: .; j_call: TRBJ1-4; v_call: TRBV5-1; cdr3_aa: CASSRDTSGEKLFF; cdr3_nt: TGCGCCAGCAGCAGGGACACTTCGGGGGAAAAACTGTTTTTT
clone_size: large; d_call: .; j_call: TRBJ2-2; v_call: TRBV6-2/TRBV6-3; cdr3_aa: CASSSANTGELFF; cdr3_nt: TGTGCCAGCAGCTCCGCGAACACCGGGGAGCTGTTTTTT
clone_size: medium-sized; d_call: .; j_call: TRBJ2-6; v_call: TRBV29-1; cdr3_aa: CSVDYSGANVLTF; cdr3_nt: TGCAGCGTTGACTACTCTGGGGCCAACGTCCTGACTTTC
clone_size: hyperexpanded; d_call: TRBD1; j_call: TRBJ2-2; v_call: TRBV5-1; cdr3_aa: CASQQQTGTGELFF; cdr3_nt: TGCGCCAGCCAGCAACAGACAGGGACCGGGGAGCTGTTTTTT
clone_size: medium-sized; d_call: .; j_call: TRBJ2-1; v_call: TRBV12-3/TRBV12-4; cdr3_aa: CASSSRLDNEQFF; cdr3_nt: TGTGCCAGCAGTTCCAGGTTAGACAATGAGCAGTTCTTC